This is a list of T cell receptor beta chains from one sample in a study of cytomegalovirus exposure and HLA in healthy donors. Sequencing was performed with immunoSEQ multiplex PCR; in TCRdb, only in-frame clones are kept and a portion is missing. The sample consists of 95,000 to 100,000 clones, around four fifths of them appearing once. The sample comprised PBMCs. These receptors all stem from a middle-aged man in good health and CMV-seronegative. CDR3s include the opening cysteine and the closing phenylalanine or tryptophan. Fields, in order: J gene, V gene, CDR3 length, clone size, D gene, CDR3 DNA, CDR3 protein. D genes are given only for firm matches. A clone size is listed for some rows: how often the clone was seen (once, few, many), or a class if it is expanded.

>TRBJ2-3|TRBV7-2|13|.|.
TGTGCCAGCAGCTTAACTCCGACAGATACGCAGTATTTT
CASSLTPTDTQYF
>TRBJ1-2|TRBV29-1|10|.|.
TGCAGCGTTGGCGGGGGTGGCTACACCTTC
CSVGGGGYTF
>TRBJ1-6|TRBV27|17|.|.
TGTGCCAGCAGTTTATCGATCCCGGGAAATTTGGATTCACCCCTCCACTTT
CASSLSIPGNLDSPLHF
>TRBJ2-3|TRBV7-9|13|.|TRBD1
TGTGCCAGCACCGGGACAGATGAAGATACGCAGTATTTT
CASTGTDEDTQYF
>TRBJ2-3|TRBV10-3|16|.|TRBD2
TGTGCCATCTCCGGGGCGGGGGGGAGCGGGACAGATACGCAGTATTTT
CAISGAGGSGTDTQYF
>TRBJ1-4|TRBV7-8|15|.|TRBD1
TGTGCCAGCAGCCCCTACAGGGGGCTGGGTGAAAAACTGTTTTTT
CASSPYRGLGEKLFF
>TRBJ1-2|TRBV6-1|13|.|.
TGTGCCAGCAGGGAAGGTGGCAGCTATGGCTACACCTTC
CASREGGSYGYTF
>TRBJ1-6|TRBV30|15|.|TRBD1
TGTGCCTGGGGGACTCCGGACAGGGGACGATCACCCCTCCACTTT
CAWGTPDRGRSPLHF
>TRBJ2-1|TRBV7-3|16|.|.
TGTGCCAGCAGCTTAGGCCAGTCAGCGTCCTACAATGAGCAGTTCTTC
CASSLGQSASYNEQFF
>TRBJ1-1|TRBV6-5|15|few|TRBD1
TGTGCCAGCAGTTACTCGGGACAGGGGGTCACTGAAGCTTTCTTT
CASSYSGQGVTEAFF
>TRBJ1-3|TRBV29-1|15|few|TRBD1
TGCAGCGTGGGGGGGACAGGGGACTCTGGAAACACCATATATTTT
CSVGGTGDSGNTIYF
>TRBJ2-2|TRBV28|12|.|.
TGTGCCAGCAGTTTTATAGCCAGGGAGCTGTTTTTT
CASSFIARELFF
>TRBJ1-4|TRBV4-1|17|.|TRBD1
TGCGCCAGCAGCCGGGAGGGACAGGGGGCGAAAAATGAAAAACTGTTTTTT
CASSREGQGAKNEKLFF
>TRBJ1-2|TRBV6-6|13|.|TRBD1
TGTGCCAGCAGGGAGACAGGGGGCGATGGCTACACCTTC
CASRETGGDGYTF
>TRBJ2-7|TRBV5-1|15|.|TRBD1
TGCGCCAGCAGCTGGGACAGCGATAGCTCCTACGAGCAGTACTTC
CASSWDSDSSYEQYF